This TCR beta chain is from a study of T cells in women clearing cervical HPV infection. Average input was around 1,100 ng genomic DNA for immunoSEQ TCR beta CDR3 amplification. Sequencing was performed with immunoSEQ multiplex PCR; in TCRdb, only in-frame clones are kept and a portion is missing. The repertoire shows roughly 35,000 clones; the top ten hold around 1.6%. The CDR3 has 13 amino acids. V dropped 6 bases and J dropped 7; count of bases not matched to a gene: 0. Germline V lookup: CDR1 WSHSY, CDR2 SAAADI. Each participant carried one incident cervical HPV16 infection only. Study findings and constraints: Combining TCR richness with V gene abundances gave approximately 0.84 AUC.

Regarding this clone: Its antigen is undetermined. The read ends 3 residues shy of where the CDR3 ends; the end is completed using the germline J gene.

Material: blood buffy coat. This rearrangement joins TRBV10-2 to TRBJ1-6; 10 bases agree with TRBD1. This clonotype was obtained from a woman between 18 and 69 years old with a cervical HPV16 infection that either progressed to CIN3+ or cleared (not recorded which). CDR3 DNA (partial): TGCGCCAGCAGGGACAGGGGGAATTCACCC. Protein: CASRDRGNSP. The entire CDR3 reads CASRDRGNSPLHF.